A selection of T cell receptor beta chains follows, all from one sample in a study of T cell changes during pregnancy in multiple sclerosis. This table comes from immunoSEQ multiplex PCR, and its TCRdb copy is limited to in-frame clones, with some not included. The table shows more than 30,000 clones, with 70% to 90% occurring only once. Sample: CD4+ T cells from peripheral blood mononuclear cells, taken before pregnancy. These receptors originate from a female donor with multiple sclerosis, enrolled in a pregnancy study. Each CDR3 is given with its conserved first and last residue. D genes are given only for firm matches. Clone size, where shown, is once, few, many, or a class for clones that have expanded.

clone size,J gene,D gene,V gene,CDR3 DNA,CDR3 protein
.,TRBJ2-3,.,TRBV7-3,TGTGCCAGCAGCTTGTCCAGAACAGATACGCAGTATTTT,CASSLSRTDTQYF
.,TRBJ1-5,.,TRBV5-6,TGTGCCAGCGCCCTGGGACTTGGGGACAATCAGCCCCAGCATTTT,CASALGLGDNQPQHF
.,TRBJ2-3,TRBD2,TRBV5-4,TGTGCCAGCCGCGGGACTAGCGGAAATCCAGATACGCAGTATTTT,CASRGTSGNPDTQYF
.,TRBJ2-1,.,TRBV13,TGTGCCAGCAGCTTATTTCGGGATGAGCAGTTCTTC,CASSLFRDEQFF
.,TRBJ2-5,.,TRBV18,TGTGCCAGCTCACCGGCGGGTAAAGAGACCCAGTACTTC,CASSPAGKETQYF
medium-sized,TRBJ1-1,TRBD1,TRBV30,TGTGCCTGGAGCGCCTGGGACAGGGAAACTGAAGCTTTCTTT,CAWSAWDRETEAFF
.,TRBJ1-1,.,TRBV15,TGTGCCACCAGCACCGGGGCCGGGGGGATAAACACTGAAGCTTTCTTT,CATSTGAGGINTEAFF
.,TRBJ2-1,.,TRBV7-3,TGTGCCAGCAGCAATCAGGGGGCGCGGGGGAATGAGCAGTTCTTC,CASSNQGARGNEQFF
.,TRBJ1-2,.,TRBV28,TGTGCCAGCAGTTTATTTAGATCCCAATTCCAATTCTATGGCTACACCTTC,CASSLFRSQFQFYGYTF
.,TRBJ1-1,.,TRBV28,TGTGCCAGCAGTTTTCTTACGGGGTCTAGCACTGAAGCTTTCTTT,CASSFLTGSSTEAFF
.,TRBJ2-7,TRBD2,TRBV19,TGTGCCACCGGGCGGGAGGGGACAAACGAGCAGTACTTC,CATGREGTNEQYF
.,TRBJ1-2,.,TRBV18,TGTGCCAGCTCACCGGGAGAACAGTCCCCTAACTATGGCTACACCTTC,CASSPGEQSPNYGYTF
.,TRBJ1-1,.,TRBV20-1,TGCAGTGCCCCGAGGCGACCTGAAGCTTTCTTT,CSAPRRPEAFF
.,TRBJ2-3,TRBD2,TRBV5-1,TGCGCCAGCAGCTTTGGGGGGGAAGATACGCAGTATTTT,CASSFGGEDTQYF
.,TRBJ1-5,TRBD1,TRBV19,TGTGCCAGTAGTACAGGGGGCGGGGGACAGCCCCAGCATTTT,CASSTGGGGQPQHF
.,TRBJ1-1,TRBD1,TRBV18,TGTGCCAGCTCACCATTCACAGGGGCGAAGACTGAAGCTTTCTTT,CASSPFTGAKTEAFF
.,TRBJ1-2,.,TRBV15,TGTGCCACCAGCAGAGAGGCGGGCGCCTCTAACTATGGCTACACCTTC,CATSREAGASNYGYTF
.,TRBJ1-1,TRBD1,TRBV10-3,TGTGCCATCAGTCGAAACAGGGGATCGAACACTGAAGCTTTCTTT,CAISRNRGSNTEAFF
.,TRBJ2-2,TRBD1,TRBV19,TGTGCCAGTAGTATTAAACAGGGGGGCACCGGGGAGCTGTTTTTT,CASSIKQGGTGELFF
.,TRBJ2-2,TRBD1,TRBV6-5,TGTGCCAGCAGTTACCGGGGACAGGGTCCCGGGGAGCTGTTTTTT,CASSYRGQGPGELFF
.,TRBJ1-5,TRBD1,TRBV5-6,TGTGCCAGCAGCTTAGGGACAGGGTCGAGGCCCCAGCATTTT,CASSLGTGSRPQHF
.,TRBJ2-2,.,TRBV5-5,TGTGCCAGCAGCCCAGGGGGGCACACCGGGGAGCTGTTTTTT,CASSPGGHTGELFF
.,TRBJ2-1,TRBD2,TRBV4-2,TGTGCCAGCAGCCAAGTAGTAGCGGGGGGCGGGAATGAGCAGTTCTTC,CASSQVVAGGGNEQFF
.,TRBJ2-5,.,TRBV29-1,TGCAGCGCCGGACTCGTATCGACCCAGTACTTC,CSAGLVSTQYF
.,TRBJ1-2,.,TRBV28,TGTGCCAGCAGTCAGGGGTGGAACTATGGCTACACCTTC,CASSQGWNYGYTF
.,TRBJ1-1,TRBD1,TRBV10-1,TGCGCCAGCAGCGACACGAAAACAGGGGACTTGAACACTGAAGCTTTCTTT,CASSDTKTGDLNTEAFF
.,TRBJ1-1,.,TRBV7-2,TGTGCCAGCAGTCCCGGACTTAGGGTCACTGAAGCTTTCTTT,CASSPGLRVTEAFF
.,TRBJ1-1,.,TRBV7-2,TGTGCCAGCACCCCAGGGCCTAGGAACACTGAAGCTTTCTTT,CASTPGPRNTEAFF
.,TRBJ1-5,.,TRBV9,TGTGCCAGCAGCGTGGGAGGGAATAGCCAGCCCCAGCATTTT,CASSVGGNSQPQHF
.,TRBJ2-3,TRBD2,TRBV19,TGTGCCAGTAGTATAGGACTAGCGGGGGGCAGAGATACGCAGTATTTT,CASSIGLAGGRDTQYF
.,TRBJ1-2,.,TRBV5-1,TGCGCCAGCGGTCTACAGAGCTATGGCTACACCTTC,CASGLQSYGYTF
.,TRBJ1-6,TRBD1,TRBV7-9,TGTGCCAGCAGCTTAACAAAACAGGGGGCTATATTTTCACCCCTCCACTTT,CASSLTKQGAIFSPLHF
.,TRBJ1-2,.,TRBV4-3,TGCGCCAGCAGCCAAGACGTGAGTACGTTCTATGGCTACACCTTC,CASSQDVSTFYGYTF
.,TRBJ2-5,.,TRBV19,TGTGCCAGTAGTATAGGAACAGGGCAGGGAGAGACCCAGTACTTC,CASSIGTGQGETQYF
.,TRBJ1-5,TRBD1,TRBV25-1,TGTGCCAGCAGGATGCGAAGAGGGGACAGGAAGAATCAGCCCCAGCATTTT,CASRMRRGDRKNQPQHF
.,TRBJ2-7,.,TRBV11-2,TGTGCCAGCAGCTTAGGACTTACGTCCTACGAGCAGTACTTC,CASSLGLTSYEQYF
.,TRBJ1-5,.,TRBV6-6,TGTGCCAGCAGTTATTCAGGGGGCAATCAGCCCCAGCATTTT,CASSYSGGNQPQHF
.,TRBJ1-1,.,TRBV11-2,TGTGCCAGCAACACCCATTGGGGCGGAATGAACACTGAAGCTTTCTTT,CASNTHWGGMNTEAFF
.,TRBJ2-2,TRBD2,TRBV19,TGTGCCAGTAGTCCCCACGTTGCTAGCGGCTTCGGGGAGCTGTTTTTT,CASSPHVASGFGELFF
.,TRBJ2-5,.,TRBV5-1,TGCGCCAGCAGCTTAGAGGTGCAAGAGACCCAGTACTTC,CASSLEVQETQYF
.,TRBJ1-1,.,TRBV7-2,TGTGCCAGCAGCTCATACTCAGGTACAGCTTTCTTT,CASSSYSGTAFF
.,TRBJ1-5,.,TRBV5-1,TGCGCCAGCAGCCCAAGACCAAGCGGGGGCAATCAGCCCCAGCATTTT,CASSPRPSGGNQPQHF
.,TRBJ2-2,TRBD1,TRBV6-6,TGTGCCAGCATCACAGGGGGGTTGTTTTCCGGGGAGCTGTTTTTT,CASITGGLFSGELFF
.,TRBJ1-2,TRBD1,TRBV6-1,TGTGCCAGCAGCGCCGGACAGGGACACCACTATGGCTACACCTTC,CASSAGQGHHYGYTF
.,TRBJ2-7,.,TRBV21-1,TGTGCCAGCAGCAAACTAGCGGCCCCCTACGAGCAGTACTTC,CASSKLAAPYEQYF
.,TRBJ1-2,TRBD1,TRBV19,TGTGCCAGTAGTATCAAGACAGGGGATAACTATGGCTACACCTTC,CASSIKTGDNYGYTF
.,TRBJ1-6,.,TRBV7-2,TGTGCCAGCAGTCCTACAGGGAGTTCACCCCTCCACTTT,CASSPTGSSPLHF
.,TRBJ1-3,TRBD1,TRBV5-5,TGTGCCAGCAGCTTAGGACAGGCAAACACCATATATTTT,CASSLGQANTIYF